The TCR beta chain under discussion was sequenced for a study of shared clonotypes between healthy human individuals. As to this clone: The antigen remains unidentified.

Assay used: immunoSEQ multiplex PCR; TCRdb lists only in-frame clones, some missing. The table has some 980,000 clones, about 80% seen once. In the CD4+ fraction, cells were divided into CD45RA+ naive and CD45RA-negative memory subsets. Study-wide results and limits: An effect of sequencing depth on clonotype sharing among donors was expected. In the sorted subsets, rarefaction showed sequencing was incomplete despite large depth.

The ends were cut back, 4 bases at V and 4 bases at J, with 19 bases in the middle. CDR3 length: 16 residues. Germline-derived CDR1 and CDR2 are SGHRS and YFSETQ. The chain employs TRBV5-1 and TRBJ2-3; tentative D call: TRBD2 (5 bases). This TCR was sampled from a man between 18 and 29 years old in good health. Sequencing used memory CD4+ T cells sorted from blood. This sample's subset: CD45RA-negative fraction. CDR3 sequence (DNA): TGCGCCAGCAGCCCCTCTAGCAAGTTAAGCTCAGATACGCAGTATTTT. Protein: CASSPSSKLSSDTQYF. Together with reference TRBV5-1 and TRBJ2-3, the CDR3 gives the full variable domain: KAGVTQTPRYLIKTRGQQVTLSCSPISGHRSVSWYQQTPGQGLQFLFEYFSETQRNKGNFPGRFSGRQFSNSRSEMNVSTLELGDSALYLCASSPSSKLSSDTQYFGPGTRLTVL.